The clone carrying this T cell receptor beta chain was detected ten times or more. TCRdb reprocessed the PCR reads with MiXCR, giving one entry per CDR3 protein. There are more than 15,000 distinct CDR3 sequences in the sample; approximately 45% occur only once, and 30% to 35% lies in the top ten. This sample was included in a study of tumor-infiltrating lymphocytes in oesophageal squamous cell carcinoma. This TCR came from a female donor with esophageal squamous cell carcinoma. The sample comprised normal esophageal tissue next to the tumor.

DNA of the CDR3: TGTGCCAGCAGATCAGTAGCGGGAGTCTCCTACAATGAGCAGTACTTC. Protein: CASRSVAGVSYNEQYF. J is TRBJ2-1 and V is TRBV5-8; TRBD2 agrees at 9 bases. With the DNA end fitting TRBJ2-7 better, the J assignment may be wrong. The CDR3 is 16 amino acids. Germline lookup yields CDR1 SGHTS and CDR2 YDEGEE.